This is a list of T cell receptor beta chains from one sample in a study of blood T cell repertoires in COVID-19. Profiled with immunoSEQ multiplex PCR; TCRdb holds only in-frame clones, not every one. The sample records a few hundred thousand clones, 90% being singletons. The sequenced material came from PBMCs or T cells enriched from blood (not recorded which). The receptors shown here come from a man in his late teens or twenties who had recovered from COVID-19. The CDR3 runs from the conserved cysteine through the conserved F or W. A D gene is named only where the DNA matches it firmly. Clone size is not always given. Where it is, it says once, few, many or a class for expanded clones.

d_call,v_call,j_call,clone_size,cdr3_aa,cdr3_nt
TRBD1,TRBV28,TRBJ1-1,.,CASSSTSGGAGLGNTEAFF,TGTGCCAGCAGCTCTACTTCAGGGGGCGCGGGATTGGGTAACACTGAAGCTTTCTTT
.,TRBV6-4,TRBJ2-1,.,CASSDSNLERQFF,TGTGCCAGCAGTGACTCGAATCTCGAGCGGCAGTTCTTC
TRBD1,TRBV5-6,TRBJ2-3,.,CASSFKGASTDTQYF,TGTGCCAGCAGCTTCAAGGGGGCTAGCACAGATACGCAGTATTTT
TRBD2,TRBV9,TRBJ2-1,.,CASSPSGGVVNEQFF,TGTGCCAGCAGCCCGAGCGGGGGGGTTGTCAATGAGCAGTTCTTC
TRBD2,TRBV27,TRBJ2-1,.,CASSSSGGVLGNEQFF,TGTGCCAGCAGTTCCTCGGGAGGGGTCCTTGGCAATGAGCAGTTCTTC
.,TRBV5-8,TRBJ1-5,.,CASSLSGTYSNQPQHF,TGTGCCAGCAGCTTGTCGGGAACATATAGCAATCAGCCCCAGCATTTT
TRBD2,TRBV10-3,TRBJ2-7,.,CAISGGNAGTTYEQYF,TGTGCCATCAGTGGCGGTAACGCAGGGACTACCTACGAGCAGTACTTC
TRBD2,TRBV30,TRBJ2-1,.,CAWREGGRFYNEQFF,TGTGCCTGGAGGGAAGGCGGGAGGTTCTACAATGAGCAGTTCTTC
TRBD2,TRBV24-1,TRBJ2-2,.,CAASGTVNTGELFF,TGTGCCGCTAGCGGGACAGTGAACACCGGGGAGCTGTTTTTT
TRBD1,TRBV5-4,TRBJ2-7,few,CASSAGTEYEQYF,TGTGCCAGCAGCGCCGGGACAGAATACGAGCAGTACTTC
TRBD2,TRBV6-1,TRBJ2-7,.,CASSEDGGLAGYEQYF,TGTGCCAGCAGTGAAGATGGGGGTCTAGCGGGCTACGAGCAGTACTTC
.,TRBV21-1,TRBJ2-5,.,CASSNHGEGQETQYF,TGTGCCAGCAGCAATCACGGGGAGGGCCAAGAGACCCAGTACTTC
TRBD2,TRBV27,TRBJ2-3,.,CASSLSTSGSFDTQYF,TGTGCCAGCAGTTTATCGACTAGCGGGAGTTTTGATACGCAGTATTTT
TRBD1,TRBV5-1,TRBJ1-1,.,CASSLRRQGVNTEAFF,TGCGCCAGCAGCTTGCGTAGACAGGGGGTGAACACTGAAGCTTTCTTT
TRBD2,TRBV7-9,TRBJ2-7,.,CASSLGASGSGGEQYF,TGTGCCAGCAGCTTAGGGGCTAGCGGGAGCGGCGGCGAGCAGTACTTC
.,TRBV12-5,TRBJ1-2,.,CASGLGSLWGYTF,TGTGCTAGTGGTTTGGGGAGCCTCTGGGGCTACACCTTC
.,TRBV12-3/TRBV12-4,TRBJ1-6,.,CASSSDINSPLHF,TGTGCCAGCAGTTCGGACATTAATTCACCCCTCCACTTT
.,TRBV25-1,TRBJ2-7,few,CASSEFLASDSYEQYF,TGTGCCAGCAGTGAATTCTTGGCTAGCGACTCCTACGAGCAGTACTTC
.,TRBV3-1/TRBV3-2,TRBJ2-5,.,CASSQDNQETQYF,TGTGCCAGCAGCCAGGACAACCAAGAGACCCAGTACTTC
TRBD1,TRBV27,TRBJ1-5,.,CASSPLDRGTNQPQHF,TGTGCCAGCAGTCCCCTAGACAGGGGGACCAATCAGCCCCAGCATTTT
.,TRBV9,TRBJ2-3,.,CASSGGRTDTQYF,TGTGCCAGCAGCGGGGGGCGAACAGATACGCAGTATTTT
.,TRBV2,TRBJ1-1,.,CASKRSFEAFF,TGTGCCAGCAAAAGGAGCTTTGAAGCTTTCTTT
.,TRBV28,TRBJ1-5,.,CASRTANQPQHF,TGTGCCAGCCGGACAGCGAATCAGCCCCAGCATTTT
.,TRBV6-5,TRBJ1-2,.,CASSSGYYGYTF,TGTGCCAGCAGTTCAGGGTACTATGGCTACACCTTC
.,TRBV5-1,TRBJ1-1,.,CASSSRTPRGTEAFF,TGCGCCAGCAGCTCCCGTACCCCAAGGGGCACTGAAGCTTTCTTT
.,TRBV12-3/TRBV12-4,TRBJ2-7,.,CASSPGLAYEQYF,TGTGCCAGCAGTCCCGGACTGGCCTACGAGCAGTACTTC
.,TRBV7-9,TRBJ1-2,.,CASSFSDRMEYTF,TGTGCCAGCAGCTTTTCTGACAGGATGGAGTACACCTTC
.,TRBV7-9,TRBJ1-1,.,CASSQDLMNTEAFF,TGTGCCAGCAGCCAAGACTTGATGAACACTGAAGCTTTCTTT
TRBD1,TRBV7-9,TRBJ1-5,.,CASSQGQGSNQPQHF,TGTGCCAGCAGCCAAGGACAGGGTAGCAATCAGCCCCAGCATTTT
TRBD1,TRBV18,TRBJ1-1,.,CASSADRIMNTEAFF,TGTGCCAGCTCCGCGGACAGGATAATGAACACTGAAGCTTTCTTT
.,TRBV7-2,TRBJ2-2,few,CASSLQMNTGELFF,TGTGCCAGCAGCTTACAGATGAACACCGGGGAGCTGTTTTTT
TRBD2,TRBV6-5,TRBJ2-7,.,CASSSSGGSIKQYF,TGTGCCAGCAGTTCTAGCGGGGGGAGTATAAAGCAGTACTTC
.,TRBV24-1,TRBJ2-7,.,CATSDPPQDTYEQYF,TGTGCCACCAGTGACCCGCCACAGGATACCTACGAGCAGTACTTC
.,TRBV6-1,TRBJ1-6,.,CASSEASRGRSPLHF,TGTGCCAGCAGTGAAGCGTCCAGGGGTCGGTCACCCCTCCACTTT
.,TRBV7-9,TRBJ1-6,.,CASSLQGYNSPLHF,TGTGCCAGCAGCTTACAGGGGTATAATTCACCCCTCCACTTT
TRBD1,TRBV4-1,TRBJ1-1,.,CASSHGPGTGNTEAFF,TGCGCCAGCAGCCACGGTCCCGGGACAGGGAACACTGAAGCTTTCTTT
TRBD1,TRBV6-1,TRBJ1-6,.,CASSGWGQAYNSPLHF,TGTGCCAGCAGTGGATGGGGACAGGCCTATAATTCACCCCTCCACTTT
.,TRBV19,TRBJ1-4,.,CASSHPNGGNEKLFF,TGTGCCAGTAGTCATCCAAACGGGGGTAATGAAAAACTGTTTTTT
TRBD1,TRBV7-9,TRBJ1-2,.,CASSLGTGVYGYTF,TGTGCCAGCAGCTTAGGGACAGGCGTCTATGGCTACACCTTC
.,TRBV15,TRBJ1-3,.,CATSRDRVLGGNTIYF,TGTGCCACCAGCAGAGATCGAGTTCTCGGGGGAAACACCATATATTTT
.,TRBV7-6,TRBJ2-7,.,CASSLDDRSSYEQYF,TGTGCCAGCAGCTTAGACGACAGGAGCTCCTACGAGCAGTACTTC
.,TRBV27,TRBJ2-7,.,CAAQASYLPRPDEQYF,TGTGCCGCGCAAGCCTCCTACCTCCCGCGCCCGGACGAGCAGTACTTC
.,TRBV2,TRBJ1-2,once,CASSEVSVYGYTF,TGTGCCAGCAGTGAAGTTTCCGTCTATGGCTACACCTTC
TRBD1,TRBV19,TRBJ1-5,.,CASSDGTGSNQPQHF,TGTGCCAGTAGTGACGGGACAGGGAGCAATCAGCCCCAGCATTTT
TRBD1,TRBV27,TRBJ2-7,.,CASSLGQGHEQYF,TGTGCCAGCAGTCTCGGACAGGGCCACGAGCAGTACTTC
.,TRBV3-1/TRBV3-2,TRBJ1-2,.,CASSQDQGSYGYTF,TGTGCCAGCAGCCAAGACCAGGGATCCTATGGCTACACCTTC
.,TRBV11-2,TRBJ2-2,.,CASSAQAGANTGELFF,TGTGCCAGCAGCGCTCAGGCAGGGGCGAACACCGGGGAGCTGTTTTTT
.,TRBV6-1,TRBJ2-7,.,CASSEVSSYEQYF,TGTGCCAGCAGTGAGGTCAGTTCCTACGAGCAGTACTTC
.,TRBV2,TRBJ2-6,.,CASLVFSGANVLTF,TGTGCCAGTTTAGTTTTCTCTGGGGCCAACGTCCTGACTTTC
TRBD1,TRBV19,TRBJ1-5,.,CASSIARQGARNQPQHF,TGTGCCAGTAGTATAGCCCGACAGGGGGCGCGGAATCAGCCCCAGCATTTT
.,TRBV5-6,TRBJ1-2,few,CASSPGYNSYGYTF,TGTGCCAGCAGCCCGGGGTACAACTCCTATGGCTACACCTTC
TRBD1,TRBV7-8,TRBJ1-1,.,CASSFRQGAHEAFF,TGTGCCAGCAGCTTCCGACAGGGTGCGCATGAAGCTTTCTTT
.,TRBV5-1,TRBJ1-1,.,CASSVQEEAFF,TGCGCCAGCAGCGTACAGGAGGAAGCTTTCTTT
.,TRBV11-3,TRBJ1-2,.,CASSLEGGQTDYGYTF,TGTGCCAGCAGCTTAGAAGGAGGACAGACGGACTATGGCTACACCTTC
.,TRBV4-1,TRBJ1-4,.,CASSQVGRQAGEKLFF,TGCGCCAGCAGCCAAGTCGGAAGACAGGCAGGGGAAAAACTGTTTTTT